This passage covers 24 T cell receptor beta chains from one sample sequenced in a study of molecular identifiers for immune sequencing clone quantification. Each CDR3 protein is one row after TCRdb ran MiXCR on the PCR reads. The table has approximately 590,000 distinct CDR3 sequences, roughly 27% seen once. Sequenced input: naive CD8+ T cells from blood, with Jurkat cell RNA spiked in. Subset here: FACS-sorted CD8+CD4-CCR7+CD45RA+ naive T cells. Source of these receptors: a human donor in good health. Some libraries in this study had Jurkat cell RNA spiked in.

This clonotype was detected only a few times. V usage is TRBV7-9 and J usage is TRBJ2-5; D ambiguous. The length of the CDR3 is 13 residues. V dropped 1 base and J dropped 4 bases, with 7 bases sitting between them. In germline, CDR1 is SEHNR, CDR2 FQNEAQ (reference sequence). This chain's CDR3 is CASSLVNGETQYF. The CDR3 coding sequence is TGTGCCAGCAGCTTAGTTAATGGAGAGACCCAGTACTTC.

In its sample, this clonotype was seen many times. The chain carries TRBV4-3 and TRBJ1-5; 8 bases match TRBD1. The CDR3 consists of 17 residues. Germline values: CDR1 LGHNA, CDR2 YSLEER. Unmatched junction bases numbered 9, after V lost 4 bases and J lost 1 base. This CDR3 reads CASSPVAGGRSNQPQHF. The CDR3 nucleotides are TGCGCCAGCAGCCCGGTGGCAGGGGGCCGGAGCAATCAGCCCCAGCATTTT.

Comment on this clonotype: This may arise from a read error, as a much more abundant clone is one base away. The conserved phenylalanine or tryptophan is not found at the CDR3 terminus, so this likely reflects a read error. Because the CDR3's place on the DNA is in doubt, the DNA is left out and the CDR3 is given as listed by TCRdb. The chain employs TRBV4-1 and TRBJ2-1; the table names TRBD2, a call not compared with the DNA. The CDR3 numbers 16 amino acids, ends counted. The germline V gene encodes CDR1 MGHRA and CDR2 YSYEKL. CDR3 sequence reads: CASSQEWGLALDRRFS.

The chain combines TRBV4-3 with TRBJ2-7; D perhaps matches TRBD2 (5 bases). Germline CDR1 reads LGHNA; CDR2 reads YSLEER. V was pared by 0 bases and J by 9 bases, with 15 bases between. The CDR3 is made up of 14 amino acids. The CDR3 DNA sequence: TGCGCCAGCAGCCAAGAGAGCCAGAGCGGCGCGCAGTACTTC. Its protein is CASSQESQSGAQYF.

This chain links TRBV12-3 or TRBV12-4 with TRBJ2-7; 11 bases are shared with TRBD1. The CDR3 spans 13 residues. V lost 4 bases to trimming and J lost 6 bases; unmatched junction nucleotides: 2. As DNA, the CDR3 is TGTGCCAGCAGTTGGACAGGGGGCGCCGAGCAGTACTTC. Translation gives CASSWTGGAEQYF.

There are a few counts of this clonotype. CDR3 sequence: CASSAHANTGELFF. CDR3 DNA sequence: TGTGCCAGCAGCGCACACGCGAACACCGGGGAGCTGTTTTTT. The chain links TRBV7-9 to TRBJ2-2; the D is unclear. CDR3 size: 14 residues. Germline V gene lookup returns CDR1 SEHNR and CDR2 FQNEAQ (reference sequence). V was trimmed by 5 bases and J by 0 bases, leaving 7 bases between them.

In its sample, this clonotype was seen many times. This chain joins TRBV20-1 and TRBJ2-7; TRBD2 agrees at 8 bases. CDR1 and CDR2 from the germline V gene are DFQATT and SNEGSKA (reference sequence). V was pared by 3 bases and J by 1 base, with 2 bases of the junction left unmatched. The CDR3 runs to 13 residues. Here the CDR3 DNA reads TGCAGTGCTAGTACTAGCGGTTCCTACGAGCAGTACTTC. Its protein product is CSASTSGSYEQYF.

Regarding this clonotype: Mismatch with germline at one junction end may stem from a read error. This chain uses TRBV12-3 or TRBV12-4 with TRBJ1-3; D remains ambiguous. The CDR3 spans 16 residues. The CDR3 DNA reads TGTGCCAGCAGTTTATATAAGGTATACTCTGGAGACACCATATATTTT. Protein product: CASSLYKVYSGDTIYF.

The chain has TRBV5-1 and TRBJ1-1; D perhaps matches TRBD1 (5 bases). The V end lost 0 bases, the J end lost 7 bases, and 10 bases lay between the germline ends. CDR3 length equals 13 residues. Germline values: CDR1 SGHRS, CDR2 YFSETQ. CDR3 amino acids: CASSLGFRDEAFF. In nucleotides, the CDR3 is TGCGCCAGCAGCTTGGGGTTCAGGGATGAAGCTTTCTTT.

This clonotype appeared many times. The chain combines TRBV9 with TRBJ1-1; 8 bases match TRBD1. The J segment lost 4 bases and the V segment lost 3 bases, leaving 8 bases of the junction unmatched. Germline V lookup: CDR1 SGDLS, CDR2 YYNGEE. The CDR3 has 15 residues. In nucleotides, the CDR3 is TGTGCCAGCAGCGCAGGGGGCGGTTCGGCCACTGAAGCTTTCTTT. Translated: CASSAGGGSATEAFF.

The genes are TRBV11-2 and TRBJ2-1; D call uncertain. Germline V gene data show CDR1 as SGHAT and CDR2 as FQNNGV. The CDR3 has 16 amino acids. V shed 5 bases and J shed 0 bases, with 14 bases lying between them. The CDR3: CASSAPAPSSYNEQFF. Here the CDR3 DNA reads TGTGCCAGCAGCGCCCCAGCGCCCAGCTCCTACAATGAGCAGTTCTTC.

The chain joins TRBV27 to TRBJ2-5; no clear D. The germline V and J ends were trimmed by 6 bases and 0 bases, with 11 bases remaining between them. The germline gives CDR1 MNHEY, CDR2 SMNVEV (reference sequence). This CDR3 region has 14 residues. The CDR3 DNA sequence: TGTGCCAGCAGCTCAATAATGTACCAAGAGACCCAGTACTTC. Amino acids: CASSSIMYQETQYF.

This clonotype turned up a few times. The gene calls are TRBV20-1 and TRBJ2-7, with 7 bases that match TRBD2. The CDR3 consists of 16 residues. With 3 bases clipped from V and 4 bases from J, the junction kept 15 bases outside the gene matches. Germline assignment: CDR1 DFQATT and CDR2 SNEGSKA (reference sequence). As DNA, the CDR3 is TGCAGTGCTAGCCATCCGCTCGCGGGAGTAGGATACGAGCAGTACTTC. Protein sequence: CSASHPLAGVGYEQYF.

This clonotype was seen only a few times. The chain links TRBV6-2 or TRBV6-3 to TRBJ1-5; D ambiguous. Trimming pared 7 bases from V and 5 bases from J, leaving 18 bases between. Germline CDR1 reads MNHEY; CDR2 reads SVGEGT. The CDR3 spans 15 residues. This CDR3 is CASTNPGPRHQPQHF. The CDR3 coding sequence is TGTGCCAGCACCAACCCCGGACCGCGTCATCAGCCCCAGCATTTT.

This clonotype was picked up many times. This rearrangement joins TRBV6-6 to TRBJ2-1, with TRBD2 matching 8 bases. The CDR3 loop spans 15 amino acids. Germline CDR1 MNHNY, CDR2 SVGAGI (reference sequence). Losses at the gene ends were 6 bases for V and 7 bases for J; bases not matched to a gene: 11. CDR3 amino acids: CASRVLAVEGNEQFF. The DNA of the CDR3 is TGTGCCAGCAGGGTACTAGCGGTAGAGGGGAATGAGCAGTTCTTC.

This clonotype appeared many times. The chain is built from TRBV7-9 and TRBJ2-3, with a weak D call TRBD2 (5 bases). CDR3 length equals 14 residues. V lost 6 bases, J lost 6 bases, and 16 bases lay in between. Germline loops: CDR1 SEHNR, CDR2 FQNEAQ (reference sequence). CDR3 residues: CASRPSLGVDTQYF. In DNA form, the CDR3 reads TGTGCCAGCAGACCGTCCCTCGGGGTCGATACGCAGTATTTT. Looking up the rest from reference TRBV7-9 and TRBJ2-3 gives the full variable domain: DTGVSQNPRHKITKRGQNVTFRCDPISEHNRLYWYRQTLGQGPEFLTYFQNEAQLEKSRLLSDRFSAERPKGSFSTLEIQRTEQGDSAMYLCASRPSLGVDTQYFGPGTRLTVL.

This clonotype has more than one count but fewer than ten. The chain joins TRBV5-1 to TRBJ1-3, with unresolved D. The V gene's germline CDR1 is SGHRS and CDR2 YFSETQ. CDR3 length equals 17 residues. Trimming cost V 2 bases and J 0 bases, with 15 bases left between them. The CDR3 region has the DNA TGCGCCAGCAGCTTATATTCAATCAAGAGCTCTGGAAACACCATATATTTT. Translating it yields CASSLYSIKSSGNTIYF.

This clonotype was detected once. Compared with germline, one end of the junction differs, possibly owing to a read error. DNA of the CDR3: TGTGCCAGCAGTTTCGGACTAGCGGGGCCCTACGCGCAGTACTTC. It encodes CASSFGLAGPYAQYF. J is TRBJ2-7 and V is TRBV27; TRBD2 agrees at 12 bases. CDR1 is MNHEY and CDR2 is SMNVEV in the germline V gene (reference sequence). The CDR3 totals 15 residues.

This clonotype appeared a single time. The rearrangement links TRBV12-3 or TRBV12-4 to TRBJ2-7, with TRBD2 as a possible D gene (6 bases). Trimming took off 3 bases at V and 5 bases at J, with 14 bases between the two ends. This CDR3 contains 14 residues. Here the CDR3 reads CASSFGGQLNEQYF. The CDR3 DNA follows: TGTGCCAGCAGTTTCGGAGGGCAATTAAACGAGCAGTACTTC.

This clonotype has a single count. The V and J genes are TRBV19 and TRBJ1-5; D remains ambiguous. Germline assignment: CDR1 LNHDA and CDR2 SQIVND (reference sequence). Deletions cut 1 base from V and 6 bases from J, with 13 bases between. The length of the CDR3 is 15 residues. DNA for the CDR3: TGTGCCAGTAGTATAGGGGCCGGAACGACTCAGCCCCAGCATTTT. Its translation is CASSIGAGTTQPQHF. Using reference TRBV19 and TRBJ1-5 for the parts outside the CDR3, the full variable domain is DGGITQSPKYLFRKEGQNVTLSCEQNLNHDAMYWYRQDPGQGLRLIYYSQIVNDFQKGDIAEGYSVSREKKESFPLTVTSAQKNPTAFYLCASSIGAGTTQPQHFGDGTRLSIL.

This clonotype has a single count. Possible read error: a much larger clone is one base away. The V gene is TRBV4-3, the J gene TRBJ1-3; no clear D. The germline CDR1 and CDR2 sequences are LGHNA and YSLEER. The CDR3 contains 15 residues. DNA for the CDR3: TGCGCCAGCAGCCAAGAGTCGGACTCTGGAAACACCATGTATTTT. This sequence encodes CASSQESDSGNTMYF.

This clonotype was observed many times. This chain joins TRBV5-1 and TRBJ2-5; 8 bases line up with TRBD2. The CDR3 is 14 amino acids. The V gene's germline CDR1 is SGHRS and CDR2 YFSETQ. J gave up 4 bases and V 0 bases, and 2 bases lay outside the gene matches. CDR3 nucleotide sequence: TGCGCCAGCAGCTTGGCCGGGGGGGGAGAGACCCAGTACTTC. The encoded protein is CASSLAGGGETQYF.

V is TRBV4-3 and J is TRBJ2-7; 7 nucleotides line up with TRBD2. The CDR3 is 14 amino acids. Germline CDR1 reads LGHNA; CDR2 reads YSLEER. Losses at the gene ends were 1 base for V and 5 bases for J; bases not matched to a gene: 5. The CDR3 is CASSQVRGRDEQYF. CDR3 sequence (DNA): TGCGCCAGCAGCCAAGTACGGGGGAGGGACGAGCAGTACTTC.

The chain carries TRBV21-1 and TRBJ1-6; TRBD1 reflects the table's D call only, with no check against the DNA. TRBV21-1 is flagged as a pseudogene. The CDR3 is 16 residues long. The CDR3 sequence: CASRSSRDRDNSPLHF. CDR3 in DNA: TGTGCCAGCAGATCGAGTCGCGACAGGGATAATTCACCCCTCCACTTT.